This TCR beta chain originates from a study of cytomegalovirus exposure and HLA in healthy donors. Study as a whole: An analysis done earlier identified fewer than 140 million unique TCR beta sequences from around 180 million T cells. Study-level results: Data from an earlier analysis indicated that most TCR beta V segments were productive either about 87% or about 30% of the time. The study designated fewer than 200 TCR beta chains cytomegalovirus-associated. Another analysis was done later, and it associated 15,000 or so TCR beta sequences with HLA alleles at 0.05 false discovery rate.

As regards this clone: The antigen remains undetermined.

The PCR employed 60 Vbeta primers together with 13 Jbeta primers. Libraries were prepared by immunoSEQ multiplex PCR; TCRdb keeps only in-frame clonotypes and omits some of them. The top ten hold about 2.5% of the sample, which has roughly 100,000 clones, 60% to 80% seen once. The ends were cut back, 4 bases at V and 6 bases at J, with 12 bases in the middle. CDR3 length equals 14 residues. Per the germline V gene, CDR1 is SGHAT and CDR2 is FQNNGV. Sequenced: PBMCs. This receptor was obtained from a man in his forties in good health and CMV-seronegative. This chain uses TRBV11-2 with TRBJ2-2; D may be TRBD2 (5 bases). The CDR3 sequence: CASSSDSTPGELFF. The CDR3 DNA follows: TGTGCCAGCAGCTCGGACTCGACCCCCGGGGAGCTGTTTTTT.